A selection of T cell receptor beta chains follows, all from one sample in a study of memory B cells and T cells in multiple sclerosis. Produced via immunoSEQ multiplex PCR; TCRdb's table is partial and in-frame only. The repertoire holds roughly 45,000 clones, with around 80% as singletons. Which antigens these TCRs recognize remains unknown. Specimen: PBMCs from blood kept in culture. These TCRs come from a human donor with multiple sclerosis. Both conserved end residues are part of each CDR3. D genes are given only for firm matches. A clone size is listed for some rows: how often the clone was seen (once, few, many), or a class if it is expanded.

d_gene	abundance	v_gene	j_gene	CDR3aa	CDR3nt
.	.	TRBV2	TRBJ1-5	CASSLRGGNSWPQHF	TGTGCCAGCAGCCTTCGGGGCGGAAATTCGTGGCCCCAGCATTTT
.	.	TRBV9	TRBJ1-5	CASSSGGSNQPQHF	TGTGCCAGCAGCTCCGGGGGGAGCAATCAGCCCCAGCATTTT
.	medium-sized	TRBV7-2	TRBJ2-1	CASSLASDNEQFF	TGTGCCAGCAGCTTAGCTAGCGACAATGAGCAGTTCTTC
.	few	TRBV19	TRBJ2-7	CATHGTHEQYF	TGTGCCACCCATGGGACACACGAGCAGTACTTC
TRBD1	.	TRBV5-1	TRBJ1-6	CASSRGPMGQPYSYNSPLHF	TGCGCCAGCAGCAGGGGACCCATGGGACAGCCTTACTCCTATAATTCACCCCTCCACTTT
.	.	TRBV6-1	TRBJ1-4	CASSESGHTEKLFF	TGTGCCAGCAGTGAATCGGGACATACTGAAAAACTGTTTTTT
.	.	TRBV2	TRBJ1-1	CASSELGGRNTEAFF	TGTGCCAGCAGTGAATTGGGCGGGAGGAACACTGAAGCTTTCTTT
.	.	TRBV5-6	TRBJ1-1	CAASSRWDTEAFF	TGTGCAGCCTCATCGAGGTGGGACACTGAAGCTTTCTTT
TRBD1	.	TRBV5-1	TRBJ2-5	CATKSGQGATETQYF	TGCGCCACGAAATCTGGACAGGGGGCTACGGAGACCCAGTACTTC
TRBD2	.	TRBV10-1	TRBJ2-3	CASSGGSGGGTDTQYF	TGCGCCAGCAGCGGGGGTAGCGGGGGAGGCACAGATACGCAGTATTTT
.	.	TRBV19	TRBJ1-1	CASSSSWQNTEAFF	TGTGCCAGTAGTTCCTCTTGGCAGAACACTGAAGCTTTCTTT
.	.	TRBV2	TRBJ2-2	CASSAHTGELFF	TGTGCCAGCAGTGCCCACACCGGGGAGCTGTTTTTT
TRBD1	.	TRBV7-9	TRBJ1-4	CASSTDRGTNEKLFF	TGTGCCAGCAGCACGGACAGGGGAACTAATGAAAAACTGTTTTTT
TRBD1	.	TRBV19	TRBJ2-3	CASSTGQGNTDTQYF	TGTGCCAGTAGTACGGGACAGGGTAACACAGATACGCAGTATTTT
.	few	TRBV7-9	TRBJ2-7	CASSPGLQFYEQYF	TGTGCCAGCAGCCCGGGCCTACAATTCTACGAGCAGTACTTC
.	.	TRBV5-8	TRBJ1-1	CASSSPEGEAFF	TGTGCCAGCAGCTCGCCGGAAGGAGAAGCTTTCTTT
TRBD1	.	TRBV5-6	TRBJ2-1	CASSLPGTGPNEQFF	TGTGCCAGCAGCTTGCCCGGGACAGGGCCCAATGAGCAGTTCTTC
.	.	TRBV4-1	TRBJ2-7	CASSLTSSYEQYF	TGCGCCAGCAGCCTTACTAGCTCCTACGAGCAGTACTTC
.	.	TRBV5-6	TRBJ2-7	CASSRSYEQYF	TGTGCCAGCAGCCGGAGCTACGAGCAGTACTTC
.	.	TRBV20-1	TRBJ2-7	CRASAIYEQYF	TGCAGGGCTAGCGCAATTTACGAGCAGTACTTC
TRBD2	.	TRBV10-3	TRBJ2-1	CAISESTSGGDNEQFF	TGTGCCATCAGTGAGTCAACTAGCGGGGGGGACAATGAGCAGTTCTTC
.	.	TRBV6-5	TRBJ1-5	CASSYSPAYQPQHF	TGTGCCAGCAGTTACAGCCCCGCTTATCAGCCCCAGCATTTT
.	.	TRBV27	TRBJ2-1	CASSLQHPHNEQFF	TGTGCCAGCAGTTTACAGCACCCCCACAATGAGCAGTTCTTC
TRBD2	.	TRBV4-2	TRBJ2-7	CASSQEGASGSYEQYF	TGTGCCAGCAGCCAAGAAGGGGCTAGCGGGAGCTACGAGCAGTACTTC
.	.	TRBV6-5	TRBJ2-7	CASSYSRASYEQYF	TGTGCCAGCAGTTACTCGCGGGCCTCCTACGAGCAGTACTTC
.	.	TRBV4-1	TRBJ2-7	CASSQVGLQGTGRIYEQYF	TGCGCCAGCAGCCAAGTCGGCTTACAGGGAACAGGGAGAATTTACGAGCAGTACTTC
.	few	TRBV28	TRBJ1-3	CASSFYSGNTIYF	TGTGCCAGCAGTTTTTACTCTGGAAACACCATATATTTT
TRBD1	few	TRBV5-8	TRBJ1-4	CASSLGTGLEKLFF	TGTGCCAGCAGCTTGGGGACAGGGCTTGAAAAACTGTTTTTT
.	.	TRBV18	TRBJ2-3	CASSPLGAHRTDTQYF	TGTGCCAGCTCACCTCTGGGGGCCCACCGCACAGATACGCAGTATTTT
TRBD1	.	TRBV11-2	TRBJ1-1	CASSPGQGRPEAFF	TGTGCCAGCAGCCCGGGACAGGGAAGGCCTGAAGCTTTCTTT
.	.	TRBV27	TRBJ2-5	CASITPPETQYF	TGTGCCAGCATTACCCCCCCGGAGACCCAGTACTTC
TRBD1	once	TRBV4-3	TRBJ1-2	CASSQEEGGITNYGYTF	TGCGCCAGCAGCCAAGAGGAAGGGGGCATAACTAACTATGGCTACACCTTC
.	.	TRBV19	TRBJ1-1	CASSIGTRGNTEAFF	TGTGCCAGTAGTATTGGAACCAGGGGGAACACTGAAGCTTTCTTT
.	few	TRBV5-8	TRBJ2-5	CAGGRGREKETQYF	TGTGCCGGCGGCCGGGGGCGAGAAAAAGAGACCCAGTACTTC
TRBD1	.	TRBV6-6	TRBJ1-2	CASSTDRVGYTF	TGTGCCAGCAGTACGGACAGGGTTGGCTACACCTTC
.	.	TRBV5-6	TRBJ1-1	CASSFVRNTEAFF	TGTGCCAGCAGCTTCGTCAGGAACACTGAAGCTTTCTTT
TRBD1	.	TRBV28	TRBJ1-2	CASSPRQGTNYGYTF	TGTGCCAGCAGTCCGAGACAGGGGACAAACTATGGCTACACCTTC
.	.	TRBV6-1	TRBJ2-3	CASSVRGGETDTQYF	TGTGCCAGCAGTGTTAGAGGTGGTGAAACAGATACGCAGTATTTT
TRBD1	.	TRBV7-9	TRBJ1-5	CASSPTGGNNQPQHF	TGTGCCAGCAGCCCGACAGGGGGCAACAATCAGCCCCAGCATTTT
.	once	TRBV10-3	TRBJ2-1	CATQDTQRYNEQFF	TGTGCCACCCAAGACACCCAGCGATACAATGAGCAGTTCTTC
.	.	TRBV7-9	TRBJ1-2	CASSASTWSDGYTF	TGTGCCAGCAGCGCCAGTACGTGGAGCGATGGCTACACCTTC
.	.	TRBV28	TRBJ2-7	CASSFRGRLEGEQYF	TGTGCCAGCAGTTTTAGGGGACGGCTAGAGGGCGAGCAGTACTTC
.	.	TRBV9	TRBJ1-2	CASSTSGSIYGYTF	TGTGCCAGCTCGACCTCGGGATCCATCTATGGCTACACCTTC
.	once	TRBV5-1	TRBJ1-1	CASSLLRAMDTEAFF	TGCGCCAGCAGCCTTCTCCGGGCGATGGACACTGAAGCTTTCTTT
.	.	TRBV27	TRBJ1-1	CASSFGRGVDAFF	TGTGCCAGCAGTTTCGGTAGAGGGGTCGATGCTTTCTTT
TRBD1	.	TRBV19	TRBJ1-1	CASSMPRTGNTEAFF	TGTGCCAGTAGTATGCCTCGGACAGGGAACACTGAAGCTTTCTTT
.	.	TRBV19	TRBJ2-3	CASSPGFYTQYF	TGTGCCAGTAGTCCGGGTTTTTATACGCAGTATTTT
TRBD1	.	TRBV4-1	TRBJ1-1	CASSPQGMNTEAFF	TGCGCCAGCAGCCCACAGGGGATGAACACTGAAGCTTTCTTT
.	.	TRBV27	TRBJ1-4	CASSLGGSAEKLFF	TGTGCCAGCAGTTTAGGGGGGTCGGCTGAAAAACTGTTTTTT
.	.	TRBV5-1	TRBJ2-3	CASSLQGPWTDTQYF	TGCGCCAGCAGCTTACAGGGCCCTTGGACAGATACGCAGTATTTT
.	.	TRBV15	TRBJ2-4	CATSLRQGSNIQYF	TGTGCCACCAGCCTCCGGCAGGGCTCAAACATTCAGTACTTC
.	.	TRBV7-9	TRBJ2-5	CASRKNGVETQYF	TGTGCCAGCCGAAAAAATGGTGTGGAGACCCAGTACTTC
.	.	TRBV30	TRBJ2-3	CAWSLLTDTQYF	TGTGCCTGGAGTCTTTTAACAGATACGCAGTATTTT